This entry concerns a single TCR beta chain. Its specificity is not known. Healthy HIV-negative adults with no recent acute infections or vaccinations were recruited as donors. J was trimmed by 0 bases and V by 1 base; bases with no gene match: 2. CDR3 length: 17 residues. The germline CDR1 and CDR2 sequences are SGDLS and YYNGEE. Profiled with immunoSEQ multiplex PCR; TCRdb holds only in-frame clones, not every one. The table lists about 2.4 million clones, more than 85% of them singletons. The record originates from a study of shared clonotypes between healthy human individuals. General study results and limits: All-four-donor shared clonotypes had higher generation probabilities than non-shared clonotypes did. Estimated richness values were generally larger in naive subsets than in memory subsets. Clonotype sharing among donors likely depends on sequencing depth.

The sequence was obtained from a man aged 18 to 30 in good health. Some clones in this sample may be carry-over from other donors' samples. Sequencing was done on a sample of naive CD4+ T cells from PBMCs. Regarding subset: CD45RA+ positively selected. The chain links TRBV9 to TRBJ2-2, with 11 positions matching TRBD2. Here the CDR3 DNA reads TGTGCCAGCAGCGTACTGACTAGCGGGACGAACACCGGGGAGCTGTTTTTT. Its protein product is CASSVLTSGTNTGELFF.